The T cell receptor (beta chain) under discussion was sequenced for a study of T cells in Graves' hyperthyroidism and ophthalmopathy. Ophthalmopathy in the patients scored at least 3 on Clinical Activity Score and at least 4 on NOSPECS grade, lasting under 3 months. Patients showing uncontrolled infection, other autoimmune disease, pregnancy or lactation were ineligible. The PBMCs were taken from over 9.5 ml of fresh peripheral blood. What was amplified from RNA transcripts were TCR beta CDR3 regions. The TCR CDR3 was amplified in a first-round RT-PCR using the HTBI primer set. TCRdb ran MiXCR on the multiplex PCR reads and lists one entry per CDR3 protein. The table records under 250,000 distinct CDR3 sequences, roughly a quarter of them present only once. This clonotype occurred many times. This CDR3 has 15 amino acids. V shed 6 bases, J shed 5 bases, and the junction held 8 bases outside the gene matches. Looked up from germline, CDR1 is SGHVS and CDR2 is FQNEAQ.

The sample consisted of blood. The chain recombines TRBV7-8 with TRBJ2-5; TRBD1 matches at 11 bases. The receptor's source is a woman in her thirties or forties with Graves' ophthalmopathy. This CDR3 reads CASRAGTGGLETQYF. CDR3 coding DNA: TGTGCCAGCAGGGCAGGGACAGGGGGACTGGAGACCCAGTACTTC.